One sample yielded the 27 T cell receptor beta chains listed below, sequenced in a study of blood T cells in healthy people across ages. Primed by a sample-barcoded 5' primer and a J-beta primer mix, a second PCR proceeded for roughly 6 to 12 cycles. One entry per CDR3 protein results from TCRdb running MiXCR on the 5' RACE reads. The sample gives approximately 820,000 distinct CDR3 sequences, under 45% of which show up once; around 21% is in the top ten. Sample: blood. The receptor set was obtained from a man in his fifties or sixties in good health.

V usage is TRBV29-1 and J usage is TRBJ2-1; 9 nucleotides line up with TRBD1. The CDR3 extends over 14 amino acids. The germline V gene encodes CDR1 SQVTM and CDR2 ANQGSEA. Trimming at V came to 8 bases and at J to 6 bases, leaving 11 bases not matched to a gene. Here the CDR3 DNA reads TGCAGCTACCCCAGGATGGACAGGGGCAATGAGCAGTTCTTC. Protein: CSYPRMDRGNEQFF.

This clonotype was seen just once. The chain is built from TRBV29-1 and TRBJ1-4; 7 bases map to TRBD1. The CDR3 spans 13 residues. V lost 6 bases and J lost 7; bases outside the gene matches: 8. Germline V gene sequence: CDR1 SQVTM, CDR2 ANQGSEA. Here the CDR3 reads CSVLGTAGEKLFF. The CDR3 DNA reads TGCAGCGTCCTCGGGACAGCAGGTGAAAAACTGTTTTTT.

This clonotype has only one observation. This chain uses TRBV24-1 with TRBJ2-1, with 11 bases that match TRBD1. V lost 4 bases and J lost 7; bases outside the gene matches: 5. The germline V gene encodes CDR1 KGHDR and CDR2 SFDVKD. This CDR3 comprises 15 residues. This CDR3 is CATSEGTGGWNEQFF. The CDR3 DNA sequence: TGTGCCACCAGTGAAGGGACAGGGGGATGGAATGAGCAGTTCTTC.

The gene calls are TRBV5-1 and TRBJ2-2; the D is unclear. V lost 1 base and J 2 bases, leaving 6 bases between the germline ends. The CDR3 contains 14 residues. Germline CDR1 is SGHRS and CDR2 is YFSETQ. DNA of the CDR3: TGCGCCAGCAGCTTGCGGCAAAACACCGGGGAGCTGTTTTTT. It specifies CASSLRQNTGELFF.

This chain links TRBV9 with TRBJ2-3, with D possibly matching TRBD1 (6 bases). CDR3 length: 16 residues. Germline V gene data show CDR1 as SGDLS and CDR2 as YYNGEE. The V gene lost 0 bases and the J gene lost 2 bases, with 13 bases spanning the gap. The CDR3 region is CASSVVVGAATDTQYF. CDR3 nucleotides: TGTGCCAGCAGCGTAGTAGTGGGGGCCGCCACAGATACGCAGTATTTT.

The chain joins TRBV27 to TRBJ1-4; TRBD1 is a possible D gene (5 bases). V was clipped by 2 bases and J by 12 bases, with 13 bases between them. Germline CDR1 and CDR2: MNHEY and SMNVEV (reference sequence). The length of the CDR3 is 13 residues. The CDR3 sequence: CASSLNRGEELFF. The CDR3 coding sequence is TGTGCCAGCAGTTTAAATCGAGGGGAAGAACTGTTTTTT.

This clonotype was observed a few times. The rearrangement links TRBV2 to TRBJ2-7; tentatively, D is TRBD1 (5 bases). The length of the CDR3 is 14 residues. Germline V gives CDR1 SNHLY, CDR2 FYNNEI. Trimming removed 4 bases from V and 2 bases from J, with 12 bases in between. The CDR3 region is CASSAGHVPYEQYF. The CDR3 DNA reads TGTGCCAGCAGTGCTGGACACGTACCCTACGAGCAGTACTTC.

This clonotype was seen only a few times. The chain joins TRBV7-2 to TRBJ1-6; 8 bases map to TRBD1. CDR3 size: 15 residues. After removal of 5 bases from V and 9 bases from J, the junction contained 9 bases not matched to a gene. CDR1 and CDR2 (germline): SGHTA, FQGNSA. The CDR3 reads CASSQGTGTASPLHF. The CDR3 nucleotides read TGTGCCAGCAGCCAAGGGACAGGTACCGCTTCACCCCTCCACTTT.

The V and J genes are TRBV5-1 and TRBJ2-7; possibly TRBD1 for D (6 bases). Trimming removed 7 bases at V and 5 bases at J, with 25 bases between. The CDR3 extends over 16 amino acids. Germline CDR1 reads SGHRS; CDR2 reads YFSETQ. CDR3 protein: CASALTLATGNDEQYF. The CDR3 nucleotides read TGCGCCAGCGCCTTAACCCTCGCGACAGGCAATGACGAGCAGTACTTC.

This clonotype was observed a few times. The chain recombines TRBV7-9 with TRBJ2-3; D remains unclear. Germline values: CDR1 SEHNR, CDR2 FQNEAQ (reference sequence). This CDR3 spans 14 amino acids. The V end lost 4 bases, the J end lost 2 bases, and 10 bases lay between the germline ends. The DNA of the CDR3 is TGTGCCAGCAGCTCCCAACAGCCCACAGATACGCAGTATTTT. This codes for CASSSQQPTDTQYF.

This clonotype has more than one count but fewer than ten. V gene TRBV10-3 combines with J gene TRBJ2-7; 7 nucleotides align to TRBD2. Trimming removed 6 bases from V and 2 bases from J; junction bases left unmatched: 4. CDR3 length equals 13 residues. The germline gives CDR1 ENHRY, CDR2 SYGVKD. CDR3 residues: CAIRGSGAYEQYF. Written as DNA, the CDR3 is TGTGCCATCAGAGGGAGCGGGGCCTACGAGCAGTACTTC.

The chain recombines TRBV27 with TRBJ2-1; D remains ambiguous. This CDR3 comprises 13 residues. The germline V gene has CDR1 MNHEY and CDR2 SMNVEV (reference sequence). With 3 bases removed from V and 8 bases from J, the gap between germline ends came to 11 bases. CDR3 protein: CASSFQAFDEQFF. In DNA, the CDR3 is TGTGCCAGCAGTTTCCAAGCCTTTGATGAGCAGTTCTTC.

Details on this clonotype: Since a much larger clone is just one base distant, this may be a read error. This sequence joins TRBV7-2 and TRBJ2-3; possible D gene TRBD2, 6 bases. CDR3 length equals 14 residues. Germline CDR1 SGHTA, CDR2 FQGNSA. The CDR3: CASSLGGTADMQYF. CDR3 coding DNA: TGTGCCAGCAGCTTAGGGGGGACTGCAGATATGCAGTATTTT. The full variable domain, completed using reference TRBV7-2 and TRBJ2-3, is GAGVSQSPSNKVTEKGKDVELRCDPISGHTALYWYRQSLGQGLEFLIYFQGNSAPDKSGLPSDRFSAERTGGSVSTLTIQRTQQEDSAVYLCASSLGGTADMQYFGPGTRLTVL.

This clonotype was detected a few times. CDR3 residues: CASGPGLAGGRDTQYF. CDR3 DNA: TGTGCTAGTGGCCCGGGACTAGCGGGGGGGCGAGATACGCAGTATTTT. V is TRBV12-5 and J is TRBJ2-3, with 16 bases lining up with TRBD2. This CDR3 region has 16 residues. The trim removed 6 bases at V and 5 bases at J, leaving 5 bases unmatched. Germline V gives CDR1 LGHNT, CDR2 FRNRAP.

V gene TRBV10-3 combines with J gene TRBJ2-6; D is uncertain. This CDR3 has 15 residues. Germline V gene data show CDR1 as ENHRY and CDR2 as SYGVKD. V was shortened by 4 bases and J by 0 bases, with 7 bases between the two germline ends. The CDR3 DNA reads TGTGCCATCAGTGCACAGACCTCTGGGGCCAACGTCCTGACTTTC. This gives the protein CAISAQTSGANVLTF.

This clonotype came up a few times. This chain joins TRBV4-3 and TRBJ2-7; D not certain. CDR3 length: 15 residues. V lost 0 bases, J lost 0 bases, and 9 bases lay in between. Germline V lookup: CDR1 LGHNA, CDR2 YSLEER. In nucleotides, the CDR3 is TGCGCCAGCAGCCAAGAAGTCACATACTCCTACGAGCAGTACTTC. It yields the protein CASSQEVTYSYEQYF.

The CDR3 here is CASSYGQIQETQYF. CDR3 nucleotide sequence: TGTGCCAGCAGTTACGGACAGATTCAAGAGACCCAGTACTTC. The rearrangement links TRBV6-6 to TRBJ2-5, with D perhaps TRBD1 (6 bases). The CDR3 has 14 amino acids. V was shortened by 2 bases and J by 2 bases, with 9 bases between the two germline ends. Germline V CDR1 and CDR2: MNHNY, SVGAGI (reference sequence).

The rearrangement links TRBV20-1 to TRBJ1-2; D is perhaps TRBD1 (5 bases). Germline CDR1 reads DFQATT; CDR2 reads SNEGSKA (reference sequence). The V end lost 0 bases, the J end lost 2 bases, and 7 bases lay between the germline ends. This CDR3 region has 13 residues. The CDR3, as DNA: TGCAGTGCTAGAGAGGGGGAAAACTATGGCTACACCTTC. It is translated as CSAREGENYGYTF.

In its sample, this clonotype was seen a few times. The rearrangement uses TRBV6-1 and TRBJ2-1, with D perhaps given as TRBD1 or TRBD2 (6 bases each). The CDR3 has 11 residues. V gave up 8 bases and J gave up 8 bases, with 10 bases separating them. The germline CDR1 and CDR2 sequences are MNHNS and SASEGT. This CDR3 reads CASLRGDEQFF. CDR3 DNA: TGTGCCAGCCTGAGGGGGGATGAGCAGTTCTTC.

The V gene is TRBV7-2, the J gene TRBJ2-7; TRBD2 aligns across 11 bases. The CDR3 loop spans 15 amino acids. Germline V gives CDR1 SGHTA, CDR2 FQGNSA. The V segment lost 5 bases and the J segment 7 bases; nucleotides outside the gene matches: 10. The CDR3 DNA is TGTGCCAGCAGCACCCGACTAGCGGGGATTAATGAGCAGTACTTC. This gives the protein CASSTRLAGINEQYF. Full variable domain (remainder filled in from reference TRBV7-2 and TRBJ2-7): GAGVSQSPSNKVTEKGKDVELRCDPISGHTALYWYRQSLGQGLEFLIYFQGNSAPDKSGLPSDRFSAERTGGSVSTLTIQRTQQEDSAVYLCASSTRLAGINEQYFGPGTRLTVT.

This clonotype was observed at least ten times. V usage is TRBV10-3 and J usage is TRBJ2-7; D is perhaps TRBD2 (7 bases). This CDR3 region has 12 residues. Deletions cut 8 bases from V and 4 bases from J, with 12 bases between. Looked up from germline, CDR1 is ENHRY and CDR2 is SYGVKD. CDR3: CAIRGAAYEQYF. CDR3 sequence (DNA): TGTGCCATCCGGGGGGCGGCTTACGAGCAGTACTTC.

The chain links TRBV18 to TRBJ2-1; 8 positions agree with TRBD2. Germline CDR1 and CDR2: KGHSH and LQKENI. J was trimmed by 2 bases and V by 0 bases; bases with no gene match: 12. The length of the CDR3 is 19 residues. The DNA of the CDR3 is TGTGCCAGCTCACCACCGAAATTCCGGGGGGGGCCAGCCTACAATGAGCAGTTCTTC. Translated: CASSPPKFRGGPAYNEQFF. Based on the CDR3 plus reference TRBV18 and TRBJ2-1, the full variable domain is NAGVMQNPRHLVRRRGQEARLRCSPMKGHSHVYWYRQLPEEGLKFMVYLQKENIIDESGMPKERFSAEFPKEGPSILRIQQVVRGDSAAYFCASSPPKFRGGPAYNEQFFGPGTRLTVL.

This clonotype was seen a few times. The CDR3 loop reads CASRRQGQSTDTQYF. In DNA, the CDR3 is TGTGCCAGCAGACGACAGGGGCAAAGCACAGATACGCAGTATTTT. V gene TRBV12-3 or TRBV12-4 combines with J gene TRBJ2-3; 8 bases are shared with TRBD1. With V trimmed by 6 bases and J by 0 bases, 5 bases remained unmatched. This CDR3 spans 15 amino acids.

The chain's CDR3 is CASSIPGRRGDQPQHF. As DNA, the CDR3 is TGTGCCAGTAGTATACCAGGGCGCCGGGGCGATCAGCCCCAGCATTTT. The chain is built from TRBV19 and TRBJ1-5, with a possible D match to TRBD1 (5 bases). V was trimmed by 2 bases and J by 5 bases, leaving 16 bases between them. CDR1 LNHDA and CDR2 SQIVND come from the germline V gene (reference sequence). The CDR3 covers 16 residues.

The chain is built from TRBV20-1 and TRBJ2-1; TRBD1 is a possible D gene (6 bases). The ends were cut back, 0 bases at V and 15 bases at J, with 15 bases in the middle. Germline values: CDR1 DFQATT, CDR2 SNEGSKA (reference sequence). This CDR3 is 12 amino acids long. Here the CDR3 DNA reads TGCAGTGCTAGAGATGAATTAGCAGGGGCGTTCTTC. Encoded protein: CSARDELAGAFF.

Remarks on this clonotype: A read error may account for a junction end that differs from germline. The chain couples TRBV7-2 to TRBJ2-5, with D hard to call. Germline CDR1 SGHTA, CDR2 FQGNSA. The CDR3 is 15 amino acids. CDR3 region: CASSSMTPNAESQYF. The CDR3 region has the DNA TGTGCCAGCAGCTCCATGACCCCGAACGCGGAGAGCCAGTACTTC.

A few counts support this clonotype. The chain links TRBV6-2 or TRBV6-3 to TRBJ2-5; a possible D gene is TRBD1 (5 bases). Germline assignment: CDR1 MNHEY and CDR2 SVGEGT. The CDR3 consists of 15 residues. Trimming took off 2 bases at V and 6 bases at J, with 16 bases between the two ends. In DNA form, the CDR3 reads TGTGCCAGCAGTTACGCGACCTCCTTGGGGCAGACCCAGTACTTC. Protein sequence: CASSYATSLGQTQYF.